The 21 T cell receptor beta chains in this list originate from one sample, sequenced in a study of radiotherapy plus CTLA-4 blockade in lung cancer. Assay used: immunoSEQ multiplex PCR; TCRdb lists only in-frame clones, some missing. The table records roughly 110,000 clones, about 83% of them present only once. The sequencing used peripheral blood, collected from a patient treated with radiotherapy plus ipilimumab. The receptors originated from a human donor with non-small cell lung cancer that progressed on radiotherapy plus ipilimumab. Some clones in this sample may be carry-over from other donors' samples.

This clone was detected only a few times. V and J are TRBV30 and TRBJ1-1; no definite D call. Germline CDR1 and CDR2: GTSNPN and SVGIG (reference sequence). The V end was cut by 2 bases, the J end by 6 bases, with 7 bases between. The CDR3 sequence is 11 residues long. The CDR3 DNA is TGTGCCTGGAGTCGGCGCGCTGAAGCTTTCTTT. As protein: CAWSRRAEAFF. Based on the CDR3 plus reference TRBV30 and TRBJ1-1, the full variable domain is SQTIHQWPATLVQPVGSPLSLECTVEGTSNPNLYWYRQAAGRGLQLLFYSVGIGQISSEVPQNLSASRPQDRQFILSSKKLLLSDSGFYLCAWSRRAEAFFGQGTRLTVV.

The sample holds one count of this clone. The V and J genes are TRBV4-3 and TRBJ2-5, with D unresolved. The CDR3 has 13 amino acids. The germline CDR1 and CDR2 sequences are LGHNA and YSLEER. The V end was cut by 3 bases, the J end by 2 bases, with 7 bases between. The CDR3 coding sequence is TGCGCCAGCAGCCAGGAACCTCAAGAGACCCAGTACTTC. Its protein is CASSQEPQETQYF.

This clone is deemed medium-sized. The chain couples TRBV19 to TRBJ1-3; no clear D. Deletions cut 11 bases from V and 7 bases from J, with 9 bases between. CDR3 length: 10 residues. Germline loops: CDR1 LNHDA, CDR2 SQIVND (reference sequence). The CDR3 DNA reads TGTGCCTGCCGCGCGAACACCATATATTTT. Translating gives CACRANTIYF.

The V call is TRBV7-2, the J call TRBJ1-2; D not certain. Trimming took 0 bases from V and 4 from J, leaving 6 bases between them. This CDR3 comprises 13 residues. Germline CDR1 is SGHTA and CDR2 is FQGNSA. This chain's CDR3 is CASSLAGSYGYTF. The CDR3 nucleotides are TGTGCCAGCAGCTTAGCCGGTTCCTATGGCTACACCTTC.

In its sample, this clone was seen once. The chain links TRBV9 to TRBJ2-5; the D gene could be TRBD1 or TRBD2 (6 bases each). Germline V gene lookup returns CDR1 SGDLS and CDR2 YYNGEE. V lost 1 base, J lost 1 base, and 11 bases lay in between. This CDR3 is built from 15 residues. CDR3 loop: CASSVRGGRQETQYF. The CDR3 coding sequence is TGTGCCAGCAGCGTACGAGGGGGGCGCCAAGAGACCCAGTACTTC.

The chain recombines TRBV18 with TRBJ1-2; 10 nucleotides match TRBD1. V shed 3 bases and J 7 bases; nucleotides not matched to a gene: 11. Germline V gene lookup returns CDR1 KGHSH and CDR2 LQKENI. This CDR3 region has 16 residues. CDR3 DNA: TGTGCCAGCTCACCGTACGGGCCGGGACAGGGGACTGGCTACACCTTC. Protein product: CASSPYGPGQGTGYTF.

This clone was picked up one time. The chain couples TRBV5-1 to TRBJ2-5; D is perhaps TRBD2 (7 bases). Per germline, CDR1 SGHRS and CDR2 YFSETQ. Trimming took 0 bases from V and 4 from J, leaving 16 bases between them. This CDR3 comprises 16 residues. In DNA, the CDR3 is TGCGCCAGCAGCTTGGCCCCCGTGGGAGGGGGAGAGACCCAGTACTTC. Translated, it gives CASSLAPVGGGETQYF.

This sequence joins TRBV27 and TRBJ1-2; 8 bases line up with TRBD1. CDR3 size: 16 residues. CDR1 MNHEY and CDR2 SMNVEV come from the germline V gene (reference sequence). V shed 2 bases, J shed 0 bases, and the junction held 5 bases outside the gene matches. The CDR3 loop reads CASSLAGQGTNYGYTF. The CDR3, as DNA: TGTGCCAGCAGTTTAGCCGGACAGGGTACTAACTATGGCTACACCTTC.

This chain joins TRBV4-2 and TRBJ1-3, with TRBD1 matching over 10 bases. V dropped 0 bases and J dropped 4; count of bases not matched to a gene: 6. Germline values: CDR1 LGHNA, CDR2 YNFKEQ. The CDR3 is 17 residues long. CDR3 in DNA: TGTGCCAGCAGCCAAGATACAGGGACAGGGGTAGGAAACACCATATATTTT. It specifies CASSQDTGTGVGNTIYF.

This chain uses TRBV6-6 with TRBJ1-2, with 10 bases fitting TRBD1. CDR1 is MNHNY and CDR2 is SVGAGI in the germline V gene (reference sequence). The CDR3 loop spans 15 amino acids. V lost 5 bases, J lost 6 bases, and 9 bases stayed unmatched. CDR3 nucleotides: TGTGCCAGCAGTACCTGGACAGGGGGGACCCATGGCTACACCTTC. This codes for CASSTWTGGTHGYTF.

This sequence joins TRBV7-2 and TRBJ2-3; 8 positions match TRBD2. The trim removed 2 bases at V and 1 base at J, leaving 5 bases unmatched. The CDR3 is 16 residues long. Germline V gene data show CDR1 as SGHTA and CDR2 as FQGNSA. The CDR3 here is CASSLRGGFRTDTQYF. The CDR3 region has the DNA TGTGCCAGCAGCTTACGGGGGGGTTTTCGCACAGATACGCAGTATTTT.

CDR3: CASSSGQGDYGYTF. For the CDR3, the DNA is TGTGCCAGCTCATCGGGACAGGGGGACTATGGCTACACCTTC. The gene calls are TRBV18 and TRBJ1-2, with TRBD1 matching over 11 bases. This CDR3 has 14 amino acids. V lost 5 bases to trimming and J lost 3 bases; unmatched junction nucleotides: 2. Germline CDR1 reads KGHSH; CDR2 reads LQKENI. Combining the CDR3 with reference TRBV18 and TRBJ1-2 gives the whole variable domain NAGVMQNPRHLVRRRGQEARLRCSPMKGHSHVYWYRQLPEEGLKFMVYLQKENIIDESGMPKERFSAEFPKEGPSILRIQQVVRGDSAAYFCASSSGQGDYGYTFGSGTRLTVV.

The rearrangement links TRBV6-5 to TRBJ1-2, with D unresolved. Germline V gene data show CDR1 as MNHEY and CDR2 as SVGAGI. This CDR3 spans 14 amino acids. With 0 bases removed from V and 1 base from J, the gap between germline ends came to 6 bases. This chain's CDR3 is CASSYSIGNYGYTF. The CDR3 bases are TGTGCCAGCAGTTACTCGATTGGTAACTATGGCTACACCTTC.

This clone turned up a few times. The chain is built from TRBV4-1 and TRBJ1-4; D gene uncertain. The CDR3 length is 15 residues. Germline lookup yields CDR1 MGHRA and CDR2 YSYEKL. Trimming cost V 1 base and J 7 bases, with 13 bases left between them. This CDR3 reads CASSQVNQYGEKLFF. In nucleotides, the CDR3 is TGCGCCAGCAGCCAAGTCAACCAGTACGGTGAAAAACTGTTTTTT.

The chain couples TRBV6-5 to TRBJ1-5, with D tentatively TRBD1 (6 bases). The CDR3 loop spans 16 amino acids. V was shortened by 0 bases and J by 6 bases, with 15 bases between the two germline ends. The germline CDR1 and CDR2 sequences are MNHEY and SVGAGI. CDR3 residues: CASSYSAGAKGQPQHF. The CDR3 nucleotides are TGTGCCAGCAGTTACTCGGCAGGGGCTAAGGGTCAGCCCCAGCATTTT.

The V gene is TRBV5-1, the J gene TRBJ1-3, with a weak D call TRBD1 (5 bases). CDR1 and CDR2 from the germline V gene are SGHRS and YFSETQ. This CDR3 comprises 14 residues. Trimming took off 4 bases at V and 0 bases at J, with 8 bases between the two ends. CDR3 amino acids: CASSPDTSGNTIYF. CDR3 in DNA: TGCGCCAGCAGCCCGGACACCTCTGGAAACACCATATATTTT.

This chain links TRBV2 with TRBJ2-5; possibly TRBD2 for D (5 bases). CDR3 length equals 14 residues. CDR1 and CDR2 from the germline V gene are SNHLY and FYNNEI. The germline V and J ends were trimmed by 4 bases and 1 base, with 10 bases remaining between them. CDR3 sequence reads: CASSAASGQETQYF. CDR3 nucleotides: TGTGCCAGCAGTGCAGCAAGCGGCCAAGAGACCCAGTACTTC.

This CDR3 reads CASSPGTAGETQYF. Here the CDR3 DNA reads TGTGCCAGCAGCCCCGGTACGGCCGGGGAGACCCAGTACTTC. The chain recombines TRBV7-3 with TRBJ2-5, with D unresolved. Trimming left V 5 bases short and J 5 bases short, with 15 bases between. CDR1 is SGHTA, CDR2 FQGTGA, per germline. This CDR3 has 14 amino acids.

The rearrangement links TRBV5-5 to TRBJ2-1, with 10 bases fitting TRBD2. The CDR3 has 19 amino acids. Trimming at V came to 0 bases and at J to 8 bases, leaving 17 bases not matched to a gene. The V gene's germline CDR1 is SGHKS and CDR2 YYEKEE (reference sequence). The CDR3 coding sequence is TGTGCCAGCAGCTTGGCGCCGGGACTAGCGCCTAGCGGCGATGATGAGCAGTTCTTC. This gives the protein CASSLAPGLAPSGDDEQFF.

The chain joins TRBV4-3 to TRBJ1-5; D gene uncertain. From germline, CDR1 is LGHNA and CDR2 YSLEER. This CDR3 comprises 15 residues. V was cut by 0 bases and J by 6 bases, with 12 bases left in between. The CDR3 region is CASSQDAWGSQPQHF. CDR3 DNA sequence: TGCGCCAGCAGCCAAGATGCGTGGGGTAGTCAGCCCCAGCATTTT.

This rearrangement joins TRBV6-1 to TRBJ2-5; tentatively, D is TRBD2 (5 bases). From germline, CDR1 is MNHNS and CDR2 SASEGT. CDR3 length: 14 amino acids. Trimming took off 7 bases at V and 1 base at J, with 13 bases between the two ends. The CDR3, as DNA: TGTGCCAGCATCCCCCCGGGAAGCCAAGAGACCCAGTACTTC. It codes for CASIPPGSQETQYF.